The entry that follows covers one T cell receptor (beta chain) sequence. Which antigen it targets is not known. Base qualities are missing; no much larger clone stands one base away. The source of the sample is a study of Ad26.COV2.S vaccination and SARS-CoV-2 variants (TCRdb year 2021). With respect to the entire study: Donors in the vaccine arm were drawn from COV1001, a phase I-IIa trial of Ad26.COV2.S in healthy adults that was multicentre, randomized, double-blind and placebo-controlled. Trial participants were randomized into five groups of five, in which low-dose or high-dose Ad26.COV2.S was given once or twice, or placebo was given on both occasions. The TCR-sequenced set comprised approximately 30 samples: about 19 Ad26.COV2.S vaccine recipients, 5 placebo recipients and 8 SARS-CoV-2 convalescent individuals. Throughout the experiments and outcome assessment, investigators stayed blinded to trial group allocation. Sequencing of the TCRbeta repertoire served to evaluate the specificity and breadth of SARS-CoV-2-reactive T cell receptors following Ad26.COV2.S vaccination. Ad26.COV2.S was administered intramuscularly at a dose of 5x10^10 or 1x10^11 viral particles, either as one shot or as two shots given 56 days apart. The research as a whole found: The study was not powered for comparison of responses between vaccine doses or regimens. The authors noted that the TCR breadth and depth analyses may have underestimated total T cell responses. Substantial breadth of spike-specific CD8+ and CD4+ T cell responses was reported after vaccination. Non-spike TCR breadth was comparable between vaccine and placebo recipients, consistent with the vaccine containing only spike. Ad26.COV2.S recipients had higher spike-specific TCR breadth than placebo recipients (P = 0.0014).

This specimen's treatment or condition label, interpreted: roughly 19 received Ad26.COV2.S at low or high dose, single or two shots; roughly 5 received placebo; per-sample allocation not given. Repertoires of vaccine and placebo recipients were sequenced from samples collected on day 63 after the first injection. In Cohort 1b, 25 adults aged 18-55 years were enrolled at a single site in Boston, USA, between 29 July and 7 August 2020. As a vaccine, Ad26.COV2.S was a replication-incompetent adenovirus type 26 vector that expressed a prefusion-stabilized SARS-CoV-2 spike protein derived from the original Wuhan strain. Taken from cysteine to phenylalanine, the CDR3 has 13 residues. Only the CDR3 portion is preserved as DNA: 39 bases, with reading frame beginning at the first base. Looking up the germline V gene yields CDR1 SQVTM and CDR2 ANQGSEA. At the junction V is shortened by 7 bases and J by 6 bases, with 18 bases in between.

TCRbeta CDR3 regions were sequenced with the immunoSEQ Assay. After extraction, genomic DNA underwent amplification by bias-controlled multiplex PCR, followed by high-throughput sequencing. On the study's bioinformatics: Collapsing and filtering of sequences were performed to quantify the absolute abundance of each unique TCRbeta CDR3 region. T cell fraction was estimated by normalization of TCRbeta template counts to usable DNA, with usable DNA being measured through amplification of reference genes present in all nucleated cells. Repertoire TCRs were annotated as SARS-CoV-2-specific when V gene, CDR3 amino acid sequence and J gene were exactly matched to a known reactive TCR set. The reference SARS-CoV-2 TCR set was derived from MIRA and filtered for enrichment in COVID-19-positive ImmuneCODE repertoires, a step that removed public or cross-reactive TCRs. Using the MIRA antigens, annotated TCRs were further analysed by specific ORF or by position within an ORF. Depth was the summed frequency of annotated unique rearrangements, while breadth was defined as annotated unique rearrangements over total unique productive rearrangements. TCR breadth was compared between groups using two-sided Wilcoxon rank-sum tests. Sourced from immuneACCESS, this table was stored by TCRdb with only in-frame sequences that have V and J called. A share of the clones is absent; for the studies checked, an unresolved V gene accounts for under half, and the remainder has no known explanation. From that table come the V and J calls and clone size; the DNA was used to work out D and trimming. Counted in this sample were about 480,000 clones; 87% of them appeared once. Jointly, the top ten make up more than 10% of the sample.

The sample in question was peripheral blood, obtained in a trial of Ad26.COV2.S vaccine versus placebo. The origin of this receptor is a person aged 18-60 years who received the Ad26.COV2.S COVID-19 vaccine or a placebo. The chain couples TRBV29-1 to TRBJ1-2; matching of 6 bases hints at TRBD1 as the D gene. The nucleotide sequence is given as TGCAGCGCCCCGTTACAGGGAGGCGATGGCTACACCTTC. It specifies CSAPLQGGDGYTF.